A single sample gave rise to the 27 T cell receptor beta chains below, sequenced in a study of cytomegalovirus exposure and HLA in healthy donors. Researchers ran the PCR with 60 Vbeta and 13 Jbeta primers. TCRdb's copy holds only in-frame clones and misses some; the assay was immunoSEQ multiplex PCR. Among 150,000 to 200,000 clones listed, roughly 82% were seen once. Sequencing was done on a sample of PBMCs. These receptors came from a girl aged 5-17 years in good health and CMV-seropositive.

This clone showed up just a few times. This rearrangement joins TRBV11-2 to TRBJ2-1, with 12 bases that match TRBD2. Germline loops: CDR1 SGHAT, CDR2 FQNNGV. Unmatched junction bases numbered 3, after V lost 4 bases and J lost 2 bases. The CDR3 contains 16 residues. The CDR3 bases are TGTGCCAGCAGCTCACTAGCGGGAGGCACCTACAATGAGCAGTTCTTC. Protein product: CASSSLAGGTYNEQFF.

The rearrangement joins TRBV7-8 to TRBJ1-2; 8 bases are a match to TRBD1. The germline CDR1 and CDR2 sequences are SGHVS and FQNEAQ. The V segment lost 3 bases and the J segment 6 bases; nucleotides outside the gene matches: 6. The CDR3 runs 14 residues. The CDR3 nucleotides read TGTGCCAGCAGCTTGGACAGGGTGGGGCATGGCTACACCTTC. This encodes CASSLDRVGHGYTF.

This chain connects TRBV28 to TRBJ2-3; 9 bases agree with TRBD2. This CDR3 has 15 residues. V shed 4 bases, J shed 5 bases, and the junction held 7 bases outside the gene matches. Looked up from germline, CDR1 is MDHEN and CDR2 is SYDVKM. In DNA, the CDR3 is TGTGCCAGCAGTTCACCTAGCGGGGCAAAAGATACGCAGTATTTT. Its translation: CASSSPSGAKDTQYF. The full variable domain, completed using reference TRBV28 and TRBJ2-3, is DVKVTQSSRYLVKRTGEKVFLECVQDMDHENMFWYRQDPGLGLRLIYFSYDVKMKEKGDIPEGYSVSREKKERFSLILESASTNQTSMYLCASSSPSGAKDTQYFGPGTRLTVL.

The chain combines TRBV10-3 with TRBJ1-1; D remains unclear. The CDR3 has 12 amino acids. The V gene's germline CDR1 is ENHRY and CDR2 SYGVKD. The V gene lost 6 bases and the J gene lost 6 bases, with 11 bases spanning the gap. This chain's CDR3 is CAIRETGAEAFF. CDR3 coding DNA: TGTGCCATCAGGGAAACGGGAGCTGAAGCTTTCTTT.

The rearrangement links TRBV19 to TRBJ2-7; possible D gene TRBD2, 6 bases. The ends were cut back, 3 bases at V and 2 bases at J, with 17 bases in the middle. The CDR3 is 16 residues long. Germline V CDR1 and CDR2: LNHDA, SQIVND (reference sequence). The CDR3, as DNA: TGTGCCAGTAGTATTGGCGGGGCGGGAAGGGCCTACGAGCAGTACTTC. Translation: CASSIGGAGRAYEQYF.

This clone has more than one count but fewer than ten. The DNA for the CDR3 is TGTGCCAGCAGTTCCGGGGACAGGGGGTGGTCCGAGCAGTACTTC. Amino acids: CASSSGDRGWSEQYF. V and J are TRBV6-5 and TRBJ2-7; 11 nucleotides align to TRBD1. Germline V gene data show CDR1 as MNHEY and CDR2 as SVGAGI. The ends lost 4 bases at V and 6 bases at J; junction bases unmatched: 8. The CDR3 runs to 15 residues.

The chain is built from TRBV11-1 and TRBJ2-1; 7 bases align to TRBD2. V trimming: 5 bases; J trimming: 0 bases; junction bases outside the gene matches: 13. Germline-derived CDR1 and CDR2 are SGHAT and FQDESV (reference sequence). CDR3 length: 18 amino acids. The CDR3, as DNA: TGTGCCAGCAGCCCGTCGAGCGGGGCCCCAAGCTCCTACAATGAGCAGTTCTTC. Translated: CASSPSSGAPSSYNEQFF.

The chain is built from TRBV10-3 and TRBJ2-7, with no clear D. Trimming pared 4 bases from V and 2 bases from J, leaving 12 bases between. This CDR3 spans 14 amino acids. The V gene's germline CDR1 is ENHRY and CDR2 SYGVKD. The CDR3 bases are TGTGCCATCAGTGGTCAGGCACCCGCCTACGAGCAGTACTTC. Translation: CAISGQAPAYEQYF.

The J gene is TRBJ2-1, the V gene TRBV4-2; 10 positions agree with TRBD2. Germline trimming cut 5 bases from V and 4 bases from J; bases unmatched to any gene: 8. The CDR3 runs 16 residues. Germline CDR1 LGHNA, CDR2 YNFKEQ. Here the CDR3 reads CASSSSPAGGYNEQFF. CDR3 nucleotide sequence: TGTGCCAGCAGCAGTTCCCCAGCGGGAGGGTACAATGAGCAGTTCTTC.

V and J are TRBV29-1 and TRBJ1-5; D is perhaps TRBD1 (6 bases). Germline V gene data show CDR1 as SQVTM and CDR2 as ANQGSEA. V shed 6 bases and J shed 7 bases, with 16 bases lying between them. This CDR3 contains 13 residues. Written as DNA, the CDR3 is TGCAGCGTGGGGAGAAACAGGGACCAGCCCCAGCATTTT. This codes for CSVGRNRDQPQHF.

The rearrangement links TRBV20-1 to TRBJ2-7; D gene unclear. The CDR3 loop spans 11 amino acids. Per germline, CDR1 DFQATT and CDR2 SNEGSKA (reference sequence). Deletions cut 3 bases from V and 6 bases from J, with 9 bases between. The CDR3 DNA sequence: TGCAGTGCTAGGCGGCAGCTCGAGCAGTACTTC. It specifies CSARRQLEQYF.

The CDR3 here is CASSWGDYGYTF. CDR3 DNA sequence: TGTGCCAGCAGTTGGGGCGACTATGGCTACACCTTC. This rearrangement joins TRBV28 to TRBJ1-2, with D possibly TRBD1 on 5 matching bases. CDR3 length: 12 residues. V was clipped by 4 bases and J by 3 bases, with 6 bases between them. Looked up from germline, CDR1 is MDHEN and CDR2 is SYDVKM.

This chain links TRBV7-2 with TRBJ2-3; D might be TRBD2 (5 bases). The germline V gene has CDR1 SGHTA and CDR2 FQGNSA. The CDR3 length is 14 residues. Between the trimmed V and J ends, which lost 5 bases and 11 bases, there was a span of 20 bases. The CDR3 region has the DNA TGTGCCAGCAGCCCGGACTTGGGTTCTCTGGGGCAGTATTTT. This gives the protein CASSPDLGSLGQYF.

The rearrangement uses TRBV2 and TRBJ1-5; weak D call: TRBD1 (5 bases). Germline V lookup: CDR1 SNHLY, CDR2 FYNNEI. This CDR3 comprises 15 residues. V was cut by 7 bases and J by 0 bases, with 13 bases left in between. This chain's CDR3 is CASKWGRDSNQPQHF. The CDR3, as DNA: TGTGCCAGCAAGTGGGGCAGGGATAGCAATCAGCCCCAGCATTTT.

A word on this clone: The same CDR3 arises from other DNA sequences in this sample as well. Written as DNA, the CDR3 is TGTGCCAGCAGTCTTACAGGGGACTACGAGCAGTACTTC. It specifies CASSLTGDYEQYF. The V call is TRBV27, the J call TRBJ2-7; 7 bases map to TRBD1. The V and J ends lost 5 bases and 3 bases, in that order; junction bases with no gene match: 4. The CDR3 runs 13 residues. Germline V gives CDR1 MNHEY, CDR2 SMNVEV (reference sequence).

The CDR3 nucleotides read TGTGCCAGCAGTCGAACTAGCGGGGAAGTCGGGGAGCTGTTTTTT. This gives the protein CASSRTSGEVGELFF. The rearrangement links TRBV7-9 to TRBJ2-2; 10 positions agree with TRBD2. V trimming: 6 bases; J trimming: 7 bases; junction bases outside the gene matches: 8. CDR3 length: 15 amino acids. CDR1 and CDR2 from the germline V gene are SEHNR and FQNEAQ (reference sequence).

This CDR3 reads CASSSIWTSGVHNEQFF. The CDR3 DNA follows: TGTGCCAGCAGTTCTATCTGGACTAGCGGGGTTCACAATGAGCAGTTCTTC. V is TRBV28 and J is TRBJ2-1; 12 bases are a match to TRBD2. The V gene end was trimmed by 4 bases and the J gene end by 5 bases; junction bases not matched to a gene: 9. This CDR3 has 17 residues. Germline CDR1 and CDR2: MDHEN and SYDVKM.

The V and J genes are TRBV23-1 and TRBJ1-5, with D perhaps matching TRBD1 (5 bases). TRBV23-1 is marked as an open reading frame, function uncertain. The V gene lost 4 bases and the J gene lost 2 bases, with 12 bases spanning the gap. CDR3 size: 15 residues. CDR3 in DNA: TGCGCCAGCAGTCCCAGGGTGTGTGGCAATCAGCCCCAGCATTTT. It specifies CASSPRVCGNQPQHF.

About this clone itself: This sample also contains other DNA sequences that code for the same CDR3. The genes are TRBV5-4 and TRBJ2-5; 11 nucleotides line up with TRBD2. The V and J ends lost 0 bases and 2 bases, in that order; junction bases with no gene match: 3. There are 16 residues in the CDR3. In germline, CDR1 is SGHNT, CDR2 YYREEE (reference sequence). CDR3 region: CASSLAASGGQETQYF. CDR3 nucleotides: TGTGCCAGCAGCTTGGCGGCTAGCGGGGGGCAAGAGACCCAGTACTTC.

The rearrangement uses TRBV15 and TRBJ2-7; TRBD1 aligns across 8 bases. V was pared by 4 bases and J by 4 bases, with 6 bases of the junction left unmatched. Per the germline V gene, CDR1 is LNHNV and CDR2 is YYDKDF (reference sequence). The CDR3 spans 14 residues. In DNA, the CDR3 is TGTGCCACCAGCACAGCACAGGGGGTGTACGAGCAGTACTTC. It is translated as CATSTAQGVYEQYF. The full variable domain, its missing parts supplied by reference TRBV15 and TRBJ2-7, is DAMVIQNPRYQVTQFGKPVTLSCSQTLNHNVMYWYQQKSSQAPKLLFHYYDKDFNNEADTPDNFQSRRPNTSFCFLDIRSPGLGDTAMYLCATSTAQGVYEQYFGPGTRLTVT.

This chain joins TRBV11-2 and TRBJ1-3; D uncertain. The CDR3 consists of 13 residues. Germline CDR1 is SGHAT and CDR2 is FQNNGV. V shed 5 bases and J shed 3 bases, with 8 bases lying between them. The CDR3 loop reads CASSLPLGNTIYF. The CDR3, as DNA: TGTGCCAGCAGCCTCCCCCTTGGAAACACCATATATTTT. Filled out from reference TRBV11-2 and TRBJ1-3, the complete variable domain reads EAGVAQSPRYKIIEKRQSVAFWCNPISGHATLYWYQQILGQGPKLLIQFQNNGVVDDSQLPKDRFSAERLKGVDSTLKIQPAKLEDSAVYLCASSLPLGNTIYFGEGSWLTVV.

Only one count was recorded for this clone. The chain has TRBV5-6 and TRBJ1-1; D gene unclear. The ends were cut back, 0 bases at V and 5 bases at J, with 11 bases in the middle. The CDR3 runs to 14 residues. In germline, CDR1 is SGHDT, CDR2 YYEEEE. The DNA of the CDR3 is TGTGCCAGCAGCTTGGGGGCCGGCGATACTGAAGCTTTCTTT. Protein product: CASSLGAGDTEAFF.

The chain combines TRBV27 with TRBJ1-5; D unresolved. From germline, CDR1 is MNHEY and CDR2 SMNVEV (reference sequence). Trimming pared 5 bases from V and 7 bases from J, leaving 15 bases between. CDR3 length: 14 amino acids. CDR3 residues: CASSTHDSRQPQHF. DNA for the CDR3: TGTGCCAGCAGTACCCATGACTCGAGGCAGCCCCAGCATTTT.

The J gene is TRBJ2-1, the V gene TRBV6-1; the match to TRBD2 covers 11 bases. J lost 3 bases, V lost 6 bases, and 4 bases had no gene match. CDR3 size: 15 residues. Looked up from germline, CDR1 is MNHNS and CDR2 is SASEGT. CDR3 in amino acids: CASSPLAGGYNEQFF. The DNA of the CDR3 is TGTGCCAGCAGCCCCCTAGCGGGGGGCTACAATGAGCAGTTCTTC.

The V call is TRBV4-1, the J call TRBJ1-1; 7 bases agree with TRBD1. V shed 3 bases and J 3 bases; nucleotides not matched to a gene: 1. This CDR3 comprises 13 residues. Germline assignment: CDR1 MGHRA and CDR2 YSYEKL. The CDR3 loop reads CASSQTGYTEAFF. The DNA of the CDR3 is TGCGCCAGCAGCCAGACAGGGTACACTGAAGCTTTCTTT.

The genes are TRBV4-2 and TRBJ2-7, with a possible D match to TRBD2 (6 bases). The CDR3 loop spans 23 amino acids. V shed 0 bases and J shed 3 bases, with 36 bases lying between them. CDR1 is LGHNA and CDR2 is YNFKEQ in the germline V gene. CDR3 amino acids: CASSQDKSWRERVFPQRFYEQYF. CDR3 nucleotide sequence: TGTGCCAGCAGCCAAGATAAATCATGGAGGGAGCGGGTTTTCCCACAAAGATTCTACGAGCAGTACTTC.

This CDR3 reads CASSLGGLNTEAFF. Here the CDR3 DNA reads TGTGCCAGCAGCTTAGGGGGGCTGAACACTGAAGCTTTCTTT. The chain recombines TRBV7-2 with TRBJ1-1, with D tentatively TRBD1 (6 bases). The CDR3 loop spans 14 amino acids. Trimming took off 1 base at V and 0 bases at J, with 6 bases between the two ends. Germline V gene sequence: CDR1 SGHTA, CDR2 FQGNSA.